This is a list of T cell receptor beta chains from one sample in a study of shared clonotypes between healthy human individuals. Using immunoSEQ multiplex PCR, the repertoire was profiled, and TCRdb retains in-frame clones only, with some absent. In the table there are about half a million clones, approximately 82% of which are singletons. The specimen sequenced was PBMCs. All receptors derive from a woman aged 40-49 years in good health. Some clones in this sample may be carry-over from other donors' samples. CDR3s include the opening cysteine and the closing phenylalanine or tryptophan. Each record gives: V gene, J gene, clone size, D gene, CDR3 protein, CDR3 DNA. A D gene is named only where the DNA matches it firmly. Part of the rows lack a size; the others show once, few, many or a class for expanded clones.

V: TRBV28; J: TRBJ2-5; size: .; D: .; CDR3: CASSSDLQETQYF; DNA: TGTGCCAGCAGTTCCGACCTTCAAGAGACCCAGTACTTC
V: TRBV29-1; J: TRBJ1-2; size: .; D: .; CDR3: CSGRGPDYGYTF; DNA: TGCAGCGGGCGGGGTCCGGACTATGGCTACACCTTC
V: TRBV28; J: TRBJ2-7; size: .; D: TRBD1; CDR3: CASSAGTGYPYEQYF; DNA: TGTGCCAGCAGTGCCGGGACAGGGTACCCCTACGAGCAGTACTTC
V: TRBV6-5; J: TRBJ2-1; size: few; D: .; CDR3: CASTLSGGLKTKQFF; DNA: TGTGCCAGCACCCTATCCGGGGGCCTTAAAACGAAGCAGTTCTTC
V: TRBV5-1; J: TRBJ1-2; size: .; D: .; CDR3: CASSFQGPPNYGYTF; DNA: TGCGCCAGCAGCTTTCAGGGGCCCCCTAACTATGGCTACACCTTC
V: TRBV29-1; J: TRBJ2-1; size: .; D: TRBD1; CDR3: CSVGQGNEQFF; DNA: TGCAGCGTGGGACAGGGGAATGAGCAGTTCTTC
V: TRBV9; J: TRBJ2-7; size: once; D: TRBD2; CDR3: CASSVTSASYEQYF; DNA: TGTGCCAGCAGCGTAACTAGCGCCTCCTACGAGCAGTACTTC
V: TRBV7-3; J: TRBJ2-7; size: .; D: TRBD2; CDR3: CASSLTLAGAGEQYF; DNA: TGTGCCAGCAGCTTAACGCTAGCGGGAGCAGGCGAGCAGTACTTC
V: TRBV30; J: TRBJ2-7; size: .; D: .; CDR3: CALTDSYEQYF; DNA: TGTGCCTTAACTGATTCCTACGAGCAGTACTTC
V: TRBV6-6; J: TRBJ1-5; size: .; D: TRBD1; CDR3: CASSYGTADNQPQHF; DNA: TGTGCCAGCAGTTACGGGACAGCTGACAATCAGCCCCAGCATTTT
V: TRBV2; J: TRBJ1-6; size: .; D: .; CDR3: CASSGDMESPLHF; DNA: TGTGCCAGCAGTGGGGACATGGAATCACCCCTCCACTTT
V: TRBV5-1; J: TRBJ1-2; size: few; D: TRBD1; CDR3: CASSLTGTGVPGYTF; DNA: TGCGCCAGCAGCTTGACCGGGACAGGGGTCCCTGGCTACACCTTC
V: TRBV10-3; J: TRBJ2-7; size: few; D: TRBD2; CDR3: CAIRGVLAREQYF; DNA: TGTGCCATCAGGGGGGTACTAGCGCGCGAGCAGTACTTC
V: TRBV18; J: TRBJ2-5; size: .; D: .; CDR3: CASSQSEGKETQYF; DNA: TGTGCCAGCTCCCAGTCGGAGGGGAAAGAGACCCAGTACTTC
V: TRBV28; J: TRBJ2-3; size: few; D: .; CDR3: CASSPAGTDTQYF; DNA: TGTGCCAGCAGTCCCGCCGGAACAGATACGCAGTATTTT
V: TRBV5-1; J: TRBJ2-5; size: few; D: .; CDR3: CASTPGSSQETQYF; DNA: TGCGCCAGTACTCCGGGGAGTTCCCAAGAGACCCAGTACTTC
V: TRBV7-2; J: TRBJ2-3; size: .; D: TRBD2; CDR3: CASSPLAGGPADTQYF; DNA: TGTGCCAGCAGCCCCTTAGCGGGAGGGCCAGCAGATACGCAGTATTTT
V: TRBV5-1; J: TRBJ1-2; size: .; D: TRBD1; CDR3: CASSLDRVGYTF; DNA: TGCGCCAGCAGCCTGGACAGGGTTGGCTACACCTTC
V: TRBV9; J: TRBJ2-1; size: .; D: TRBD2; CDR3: CASSVDVLAGQFF; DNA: TGTGCCAGCAGCGTAGACGTGCTAGCGGGGCAGTTCTTC
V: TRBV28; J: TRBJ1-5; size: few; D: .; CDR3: CATRDINQPQHF; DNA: TGTGCCACCCGGGACATTAATCAGCCCCAGCATTTT
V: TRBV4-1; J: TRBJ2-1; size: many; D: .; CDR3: CASSQAMGLEQFF; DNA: TGCGCCAGCAGCCAAGCTATGGGTTTGGAGCAGTTCTTC
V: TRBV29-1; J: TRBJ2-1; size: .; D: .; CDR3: CSVVARARDPYNEQFF; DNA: TGCAGCGTTGTCGCCCGAGCGCGGGATCCCTACAATGAGCAGTTCTTC
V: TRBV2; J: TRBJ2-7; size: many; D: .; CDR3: CASSDSRAQWMKQYF; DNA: TGTGCCAGCAGTGATTCCAGGGCCCAGTGGATGAAGCAGTACTTC
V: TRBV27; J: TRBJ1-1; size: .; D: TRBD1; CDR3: CASRQWGQGNTEAFF; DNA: TGTGCCAGCAGACAATGGGGACAGGGGAACACTGAAGCTTTCTTT
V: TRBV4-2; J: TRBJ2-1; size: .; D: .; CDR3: CASSQDQRSSYNEQFF; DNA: TGTGCCAGCAGCCAAGACCAGCGGAGCTCCTACAATGAGCAGTTCTTC
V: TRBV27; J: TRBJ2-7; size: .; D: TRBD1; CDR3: CASRQGGGYEQYF; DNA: TGTGCCAGCAGACAAGGGGGCGGTTACGAGCAGTACTTC
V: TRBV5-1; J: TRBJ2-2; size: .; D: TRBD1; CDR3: CASSVTRQGRTNTGELFF; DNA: TGCGCCAGCAGCGTCACCAGACAGGGGAGGACGAACACCGGGGAGCTGTTTTTT
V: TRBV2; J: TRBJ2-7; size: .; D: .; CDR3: CASKGQILSYEQYF; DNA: TGTGCCAGCAAGGGGCAGATCCTCTCCTACGAGCAGTACTTC
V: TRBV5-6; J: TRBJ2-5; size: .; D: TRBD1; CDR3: CASGLGTGPQETQYF; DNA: TGTGCCAGCGGACTCGGGACAGGGCCTCAAGAGACCCAGTACTTC
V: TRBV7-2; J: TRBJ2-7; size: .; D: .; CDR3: CASSLIYGIRYEQYF; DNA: TGTGCCAGCAGCTTAATCTACGGGATCCGCTACGAGCAGTACTTC
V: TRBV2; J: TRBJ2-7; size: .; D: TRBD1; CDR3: CASRLDRGSHPGRASSYEQYF; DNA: TGTGCCAGCAGACTGGACAGGGGGAGCCATCCTGGTAGGGCGAGCTCCTACGAGCAGTACTTC
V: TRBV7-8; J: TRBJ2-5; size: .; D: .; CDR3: CASSLGQKETQYF; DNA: TGTGCCAGCAGCTTAGGACAGAAAGAGACCCAGTACTTC
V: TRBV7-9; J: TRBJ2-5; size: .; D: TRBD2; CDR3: CASSTGTSGYQETQYF; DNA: TGTGCCAGCAGCACAGGGACTAGCGGGTACCAAGAGACCCAGTACTTC
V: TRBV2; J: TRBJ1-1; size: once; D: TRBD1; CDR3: CASRGTGGVFPAFF; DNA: TGTGCCAGCAGGGGGACAGGGGGCGTCTTTCCAGCTTTCTTT
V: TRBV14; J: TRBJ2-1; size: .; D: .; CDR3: CASSQVGTYNEQFF; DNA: TGTGCCAGCAGCCAAGTGGGAACCTACAATGAGCAGTTCTTC
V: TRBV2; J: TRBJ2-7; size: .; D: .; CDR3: CASSRGRQETYEQYF; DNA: TGTGCCAGCAGTCGGGGGAGGCAGGAAACCTACGAGCAGTACTTC
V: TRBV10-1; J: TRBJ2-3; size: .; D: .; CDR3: CASSERGAATDTQYF; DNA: TGCGCCAGCAGTGAGCGGGGAGCAGCAACAGATACGCAGTATTTT
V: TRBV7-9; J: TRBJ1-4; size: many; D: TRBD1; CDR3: CASTGQGVDEILFF; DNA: TGTGCCAGCACCGGACAGGGGGTAGATGAAATACTGTTTTTT
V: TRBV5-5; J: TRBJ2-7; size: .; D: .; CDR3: CASSLQGGLFEQYF; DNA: TGTGCCAGCAGCTTGCAGGGGGGGTTGTTCGAGCAGTACTTC
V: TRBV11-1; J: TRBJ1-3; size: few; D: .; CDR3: CASSLGRSSGNTIYF; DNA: TGTGCCAGCAGCTTGGGGCGAAGCTCTGGAAACACCATATATTTT
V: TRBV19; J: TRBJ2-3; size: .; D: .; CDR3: CASSIRGRITDTQYF; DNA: TGTGCCAGTAGTATACGTGGTAGGATAACAGATACGCAGTATTTT
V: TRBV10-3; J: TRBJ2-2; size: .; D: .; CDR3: CAISELTRKATGELFF; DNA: TGTGCCATCAGTGAGCTGACTAGAAAGGCCACCGGGGAGCTGTTTTTT
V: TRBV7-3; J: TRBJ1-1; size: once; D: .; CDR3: CASSPAGQTNTEAFF; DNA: TGTGCCAGCAGCCCAGCGGGGCAGACTAACACTGAAGCTTTCTTT
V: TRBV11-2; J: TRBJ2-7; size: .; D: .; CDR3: CASSLGVSYEQYF; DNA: TGTGCCAGCAGCTTGGGTGTAAGCTACGAGCAGTACTTC
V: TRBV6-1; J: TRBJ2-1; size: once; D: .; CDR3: CASSGREYNEQFF; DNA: TGTGCCAGCAGTGGGAGAGAGTACAATGAGCAGTTCTTC
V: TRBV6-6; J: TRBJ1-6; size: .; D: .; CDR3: CASSYADQYSPLHF; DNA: TGTGCCAGCAGTTATGCAGACCAGTATTCACCCCTCCACTTT
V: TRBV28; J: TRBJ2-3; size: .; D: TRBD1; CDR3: CASRPRQGAGTDTQYF; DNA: TGTGCCAGCAGGCCAAGACAGGGGGCCGGCACAGATACGCAGTATTTT
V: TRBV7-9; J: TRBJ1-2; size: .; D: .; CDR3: CASSLPARRYGYTF; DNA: TGTGCCAGCAGCTTACCGGCCAGGCGCTATGGCTACACCTTC
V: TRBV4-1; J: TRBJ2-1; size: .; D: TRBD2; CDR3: CASSQKLAGDDNEQFF; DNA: TGCGCCAGCAGCCAAAAACTAGCGGGAGATGACAATGAGCAGTTCTTC
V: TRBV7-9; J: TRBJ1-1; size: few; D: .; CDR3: CASSLEPRNTEAFF; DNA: TGTGCCAGCAGCTTAGAACCCAGGAACACTGAAGCTTTCTTT
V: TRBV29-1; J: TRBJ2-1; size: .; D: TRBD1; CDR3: CSAGTGDSEQFF; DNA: TGCAGCGCTGGGACAGGGGATTCTGAGCAGTTCTTC
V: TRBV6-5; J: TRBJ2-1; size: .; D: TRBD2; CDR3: CASRGSGSNEQFF; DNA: TGTGCCAGCAGGGGTAGCGGGAGCAATGAGCAGTTCTTC
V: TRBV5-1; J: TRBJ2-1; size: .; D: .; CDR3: CASSLDGNTNNEQFF; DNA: TGCGCCAGCAGCTTGGACGGGAATACGAACAATGAGCAGTTCTTC
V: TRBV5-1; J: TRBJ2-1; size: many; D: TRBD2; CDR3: CASSFSGRALDEQFF; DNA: TGCGCCAGCAGCTTTAGCGGGAGGGCCTTGGATGAGCAGTTCTTC
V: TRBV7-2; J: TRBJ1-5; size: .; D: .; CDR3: CASSVSGGSNQPQHF; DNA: TGTGCCAGCAGCGTCTCCGGGGGTAGCAATCAGCCCCAGCATTTT
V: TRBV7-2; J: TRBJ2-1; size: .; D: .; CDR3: CASSLSWVSYNEQFF; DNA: TGTGCCAGCAGCTTATCGTGGGTCTCCTACAATGAGCAGTTCTTC